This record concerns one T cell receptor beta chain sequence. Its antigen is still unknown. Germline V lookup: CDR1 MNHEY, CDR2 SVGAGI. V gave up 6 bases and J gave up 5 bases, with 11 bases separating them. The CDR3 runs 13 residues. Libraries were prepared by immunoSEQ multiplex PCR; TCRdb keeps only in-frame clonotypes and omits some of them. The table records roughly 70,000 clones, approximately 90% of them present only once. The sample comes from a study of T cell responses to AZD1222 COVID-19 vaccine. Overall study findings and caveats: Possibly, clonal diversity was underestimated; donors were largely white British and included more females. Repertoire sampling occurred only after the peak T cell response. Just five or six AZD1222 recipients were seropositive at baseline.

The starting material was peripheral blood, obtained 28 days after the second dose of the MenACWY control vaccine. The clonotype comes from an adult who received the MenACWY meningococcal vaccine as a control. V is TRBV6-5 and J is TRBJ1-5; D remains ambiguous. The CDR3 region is CASSSSGDQPQHF. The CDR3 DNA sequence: TGTGCCAGCAGCAGCTCCGGGGATCAGCCCCAGCATTTT.